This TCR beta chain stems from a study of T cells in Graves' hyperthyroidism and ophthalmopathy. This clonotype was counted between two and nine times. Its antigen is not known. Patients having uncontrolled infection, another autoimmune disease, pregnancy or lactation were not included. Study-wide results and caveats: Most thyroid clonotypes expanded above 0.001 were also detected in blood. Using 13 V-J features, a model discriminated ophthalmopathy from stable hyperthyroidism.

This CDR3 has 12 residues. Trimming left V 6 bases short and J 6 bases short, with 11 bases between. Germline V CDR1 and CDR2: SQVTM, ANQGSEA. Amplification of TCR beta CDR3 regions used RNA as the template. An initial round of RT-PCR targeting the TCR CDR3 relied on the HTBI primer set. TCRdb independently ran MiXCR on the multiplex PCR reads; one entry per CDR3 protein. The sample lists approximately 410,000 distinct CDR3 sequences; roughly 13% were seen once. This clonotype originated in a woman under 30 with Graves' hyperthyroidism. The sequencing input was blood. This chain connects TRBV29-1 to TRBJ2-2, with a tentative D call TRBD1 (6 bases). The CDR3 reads CSVRQVSGELFF. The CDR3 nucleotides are TGCAGCGTCAGACAGGTTTCCGGGGAGCTGTTTTTT.